The rows below give T cell receptor beta chains drawn from one sample of a study of blood T cell repertoires in COVID-19. Data came from immunoSEQ multiplex PCR; TCRdb stores just in-frame clones and leaves some out. The sample consists of approximately 300,000 clones, about 89% of them appearing once. The sequenced material came from PBMCs or T cells enriched from blood (not recorded which). Receptors were obtained from a man aged 55 to 70 who had recovered from COVID-19. The CDR3 runs from the conserved cysteine through the conserved F or W. The D gene is left open where the match is weak. Where a row states a size, it is once, few, many or the class of an expanded clone; other rows omit it.

TRBV28	.	.	TRBJ1-5	CASSTWGPAGSNQPQHF	TGTGCCAGCAGCACCTGGGGGCCCGCGGGTAGCAATCAGCCCCAGCATTTT
TRBV2	.	.	TRBJ1-2	CASSLQGILRHGYTF	TGTGCCAGCAGTCTACAGGGAATACTGAGGCATGGCTACACCTTC
TRBV5-1	.	few	TRBJ1-4	CASSLGAGREKLFF	TGCGCCAGCAGCCTCGGAGCAGGGCGAGAAAAACTGTTTTTT
TRBV5-1	TRBD2	once	TRBJ2-1	CASSYAPGTSGRVNEQFF	TGCGCCAGCAGCTACGCGCCCGGGACTAGCGGGAGAGTGAATGAGCAGTTCTTC
TRBV19	TRBD1	.	TRBJ1-5	CASSYRGSNQPQHF	TGTGCCAGTAGTTACAGGGGGAGCAATCAGCCCCAGCATTTT
TRBV5-5	.	.	TRBJ2-4	CASSLVWGHDKNIQYF	TGTGCCAGCAGCTTGGTGTGGGGGCATGACAAAAACATTCAGTACTTC
TRBV6-1	TRBD1	.	TRBJ1-6	CASSDEGALNSPLHF	TGTGCCAGCAGTGATGAGGGGGCGCTTAATTCACCCCTCCACTTT
TRBV21-1	.	.	TRBJ1-2	CASSKVLEGGYTF	TGTGCCAGCAGCAAAGTGCTTGAGGGTGGCTACACCTTC
TRBV6-5	TRBD1	.	TRBJ2-7	CASSYSGTGIYEQYF	TGTGCCAGCAGTTACTCGGGGACAGGGATCTACGAGCAGTACTTC
TRBV6-5	.	.	TRBJ1-4	CASRGGTPEKLFF	TGTGCCAGCAGGGGGGGGACCCCGGAAAAACTGTTTTTT
TRBV9	TRBD1	.	TRBJ1-2	CASSVGGQGGGYTF	TGTGCCAGCAGCGTAGGAGGACAGGGGGGAGGCTACACCTTC
TRBV7-9	.	few	TRBJ2-7	CASSLVWSEQYF	TGTGCCAGCAGCTTGGTGTGGAGCGAGCAGTACTTC
TRBV18	TRBD1	.	TRBJ1-3	CASSQTGGPGNTIYF	TGTGCCAGCTCACAAACAGGGGGACCTGGAAACACCATATATTTT
TRBV19	.	.	TRBJ2-3	CASSWTSSTDTQYF	TGTGCCAGTAGTTGGACTTCTAGCACAGATACGCAGTATTTT
TRBV2	.	.	TRBJ1-4	CASSGETGLREKLFF	TGTGCCAGCAGTGGGGAGACAGGACTTAGGGAAAAACTGTTTTTT
TRBV7-2	TRBD2	.	TRBJ2-7	CASSPRTSGYEQYF	TGTGCCAGCAGCCCCCGGACTAGCGGGTACGAGCAGTACTTC
TRBV19	TRBD2	.	TRBJ2-1	CASSSPGLADNNEQFF	TGTGCCAGTAGTTCCCCGGGACTAGCGGATAACAATGAGCAGTTCTTC
TRBV7-3	.	.	TRBJ2-3	CASSTTGDLTDTQYF	TGTGCCAGCTCCACTACAGGAGATCTCACAGATACGCAGTATTTT
TRBV9	.	few	TRBJ2-7	CASSVGGMPYSYEQYF	TGTGCCAGCAGCGTAGGAGGGATGCCTTACTCCTACGAGCAGTACTTC
TRBV7-9	TRBD1	.	TRBJ1-1	CASSGNRGRGTEAFF	TGTGCCAGCAGCGGGAACAGGGGGCGCGGCACTGAAGCTTTCTTT
TRBV28	TRBD1	.	TRBJ2-2	CASSLTGDTGELFF	TGTGCCAGCAGTTTGACAGGGGACACCGGGGAGCTGTTTTTT
TRBV24-1	.	.	TRBJ2-7	CATQDASYEQYF	TGTGCCACCCAGGATGCCTCCTACGAGCAGTACTTC
TRBV5-1	.	.	TRBJ2-7	CASSSGNSYEQYF	TGCGCCAGCAGCTCAGGGAATTCCTACGAGCAGTACTTC
TRBV6-2/TRBV6-3	.	.	TRBJ2-1	CASSTTRGSGENEQFF	TGTGCCAGCAGTACTACGCGGGGAAGTGGGGAGAATGAGCAGTTCTTC
TRBV6-5	.	.	TRBJ1-5	CASSLDRYSNQPQHF	TGTGCCAGCAGCCTTGACAGGTATAGCAATCAGCCCCAGCATTTT
TRBV27	.	.	TRBJ1-1	CASRVRTVVNTEAFF	TGTGCCAGCAGGGTCCGGACAGTGGTGAACACTGAAGCTTTCTTT
TRBV7-2	TRBD1	once	TRBJ1-2	CASSLVTTGRVRGYTF	TGTGCCAGCAGCTTAGTTACGACAGGGCGGGTAAGGGGCTACACCTTC
TRBV4-2	.	.	TRBJ2-7	CASSQGHTYEQYF	TGTGCCAGCAGCCAAGGGCACACCTACGAGCAGTACTTC
TRBV18	TRBD1	.	TRBJ1-4	CASSADRGLGNEKLFF	TGTGCCAGCTCAGCCGACAGGGGGCTCGGTAATGAAAAACTGTTTTTT
TRBV4-1	.	.	TRBJ1-6	CASSQRVLTDSSPLHF	TGCGCCAGCAGCCAGAGAGTCCTCACAGATTCTTCACCCCTCCACTTT
TRBV21-1	.	once	TRBJ2-1	CASSIGLAGPGKQFF	TGTGCCAGCAGCATCGGACTAGCGGGACCGGGGAAGCAGTTCTTC
TRBV6-5	.	.	TRBJ1-1	CASSYGVEGDTEAFF	TGTGCCAGCAGTTACGGGGTTGAGGGGGACACTGAAGCTTTCTTT
TRBV5-1	.	.	TRBJ1-4	CASSFTSNEKLFF	TGCGCCAGCAGCTTCACCAGTAATGAAAAACTGTTTTTT
TRBV5-4	.	.	TRBJ2-1	CASSYRRSGGYNEQFF	TGTGCCAGCAGCTATCGGAGGAGCGGAGGGTACAATGAGCAGTTCTTC
TRBV29-1	TRBD1	.	TRBJ2-1	CSVEVWGDRGRNNEQFF	TGCAGCGTTGAAGTGTGGGGGGACAGGGGGCGAAACAATGAGCAGTTCTTC
TRBV6-2/TRBV6-3	TRBD1	.	TRBJ2-7	CASSSTTGIYEQYF	TGTGCCAGCAGTTCCACGACAGGGATCTACGAGCAGTACTTC
TRBV28	TRBD1	.	TRBJ2-1	CASRTGGRYNEQFF	TGTGCCAGCAGAACAGGGGGGAGGTACAATGAGCAGTTCTTC
TRBV7-3	.	.	TRBJ1-1	CASSAQGNTEAFF	TGTGCCAGCAGCGCCCAGGGAAACACTGAAGCTTTCTTT
TRBV7-2	.	.	TRBJ2-3	CASSLGPQGTDTQYF	TGTGCCAGCAGCTTAGGTCCCCAGGGCACAGATACGCAGTATTTT
TRBV3-1/TRBV3-2	.	.	TRBJ2-2	CASSQWRDTGELFF	TGTGCCAGCAGCCAATGGCGGGACACCGGGGAGCTGTTTTTT
TRBV29-1	.	.	TRBJ2-1	CSVRREANEQFF	TGCAGCGTTCGGAGGGAGGCTAATGAGCAGTTCTTC
TRBV3-1/TRBV3-2	TRBD1	.	TRBJ2-7	CASSQVLGGGYEQYF	TGTGCCAGCAGCCAAGTTTTAGGGGGCGGCTACGAGCAGTACTTC
TRBV3-1/TRBV3-2	.	.	TRBJ2-7	CASSRTRAEQYF	TGTGCCAGCAGCCGAACTAGGGCCGAGCAGTACTTC
TRBV7-9	TRBD1	.	TRBJ2-3	CASSITQGARTDTQYF	TGTGCCAGCAGCATAACACAGGGGGCGCGGACAGATACGCAGTATTTT
TRBV5-1	.	.	TRBJ2-7	CANRQLSYEQYF	TGCGCCAACCGACAGCTCTCCTACGAGCAGTACTTC
TRBV28	.	.	TRBJ1-2	CASKRGGYTF	TGTGCCAGCAAGAGAGGTGGCTACACCTTC
TRBV6-6	TRBD1	.	TRBJ1-5	CASSSKNRGQNQPQHF	TGTGCCAGCAGTTCGAAAAACAGGGGGCAGAATCAGCCCCAGCATTTT